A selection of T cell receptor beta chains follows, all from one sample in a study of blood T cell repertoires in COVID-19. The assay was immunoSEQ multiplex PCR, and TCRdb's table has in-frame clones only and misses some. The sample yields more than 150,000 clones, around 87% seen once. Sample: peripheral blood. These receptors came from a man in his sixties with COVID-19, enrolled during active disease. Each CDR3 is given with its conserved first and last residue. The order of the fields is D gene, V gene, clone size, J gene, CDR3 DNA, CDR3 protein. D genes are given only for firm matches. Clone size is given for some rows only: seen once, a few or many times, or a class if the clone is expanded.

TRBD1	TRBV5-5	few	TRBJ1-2	TGTGCCAGCAGCTTTTCTACAGGGGATATAAATGGCTACACCTTC	CASSFSTGDINGYTF
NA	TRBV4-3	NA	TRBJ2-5	TGCGCCAGCAGCCAAGACGGCAGGGTGGAGACCCAGTACTTC	CASSQDGRVETQYF
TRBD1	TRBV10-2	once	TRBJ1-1	TGCGCCAGCGCCCAGGGGGCTGTTGCTTTCTTT	CASAQGAVAFF
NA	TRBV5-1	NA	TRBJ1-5	TGCGCCAGCAGCGTGGACAACAATCAGCCCCAGCATTTT	CASSVDNNQPQHF
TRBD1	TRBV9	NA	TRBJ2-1	TGTGCCAGCAGCGGAGACGGGACAGGGAGCTCCTACAATGAGCAGTTCTTC	CASSGDGTGSSYNEQFF
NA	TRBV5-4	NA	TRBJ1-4	TGTGCCAGCAGTAGGGGGGGCTATAATGAAAAACTGTTTTTT	CASSRGGYNEKLFF
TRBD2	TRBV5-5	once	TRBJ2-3	TGTGCCAGCAGCTCCCGGGAGGGCACAGATACGCAGTATTTT	CASSSREGTDTQYF
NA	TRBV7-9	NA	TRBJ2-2	TGTGCCAGCAGCTTAGCCAGGGGAACCGGGGAGCTGTTTTTT	CASSLARGTGELFF
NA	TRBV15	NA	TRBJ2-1	TGTGCCACCAGCAGAGATCGGGCAGGGCGCTCCTACAATGAGCAGTTCTTC	CATSRDRAGRSYNEQFF
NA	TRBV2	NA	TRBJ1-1	TGTGCCAGCAGGCGGACAGTGAACACTGAAGCTTTCTTT	CASRRTVNTEAFF
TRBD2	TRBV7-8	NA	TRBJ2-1	TGTGCCAGCAGCTTTTCTGGGACTAGCGGGAGCAATGAGCAGTTCTTC	CASSFSGTSGSNEQFF
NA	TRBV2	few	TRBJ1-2	TGTGCCAGCAGTGAGGGGGGAAACTATGGCTACACCTTC	CASSEGGNYGYTF
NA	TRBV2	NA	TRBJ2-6	TGTGCCAGCAGTGTGCGGGGCTCTGGGGCCAACGTCCTGACTTTC	CASSVRGSGANVLTF
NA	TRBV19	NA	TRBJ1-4	TGTGCCAGCCAACGCCAACAGGGTTTGGCTAATGAAAAACTGTTTTTT	CASQRQQGLANEKLFF
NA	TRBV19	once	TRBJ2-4	TGTGCCAGTAGTCATGGCCCAAACATTCAGTACTTC	CASSHGPNIQYF
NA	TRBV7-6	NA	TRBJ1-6	TGTGCCAGCAGCTTAAAACAGCAAGCCTCCTATAATTCACCCCTCCACTTT	CASSLKQQASYNSPLHF
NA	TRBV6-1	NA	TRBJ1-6	TGTGCCAGCAGTGAAGCTAACAGTAATTCACCCCTCCACTTT	CASSEANSNSPLHF
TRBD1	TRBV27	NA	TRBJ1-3	TGTGCCAGCAGTGGACGGACAGGGGCTGGGGATTCCACCATATATTTT	CASSGRTGAGDSTIYF
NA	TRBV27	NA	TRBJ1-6	TGTGCCAGCAGTTCAGACAGAAGTGGGAATTCACCCCTCCACTTT	CASSSDRSGNSPLHF
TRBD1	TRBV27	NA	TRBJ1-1	TGTGCCAGCAGTTCGGGACAGGGGAGCGCTGAAGCTTTCTTT	CASSSGQGSAEAFF
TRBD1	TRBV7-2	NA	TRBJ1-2	TGTGCCAGCAGCTCCCCGGACAGGCCAAATAACTATGGCTACACCTTC	CASSSPDRPNNYGYTF
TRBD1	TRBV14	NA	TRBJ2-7	TGTGCCAGCAGCCCCGACAGGGTACAGCAGTACTTC	CASSPDRVQQYF
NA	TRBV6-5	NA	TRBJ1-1	TGTGCCAGCAACACAATCCCAAACACTGAAGCTTTCTTT	CASNTIPNTEAFF
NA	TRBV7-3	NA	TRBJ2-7	TGTGCCAGCAGCTTATATAACACCGGGATTGGCGAGCAGTACTTC	CASSLYNTGIGEQYF
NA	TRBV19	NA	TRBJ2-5	TGTGCCAGTAGCGGGTTGCGCAGTTCAAGTCAAGAGACCCAGTACTTC	CASSGLRSSSQETQYF
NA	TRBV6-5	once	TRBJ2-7	TGTGCCAGCAGTTACTCTGGGGCAGGGGATTCCTACGAGCAGTACTTC	CASSYSGAGDSYEQYF
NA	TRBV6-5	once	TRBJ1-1	TGTGCCAGCAGTTACCAAGGGGGTTCGGGGACTGAAGCTTTCTTT	CASSYQGGSGTEAFF
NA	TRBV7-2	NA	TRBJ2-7	TGTGCCAGCAGTCCCAGCTCCTACGAGCAGTACTTC	CASSPSSYEQYF
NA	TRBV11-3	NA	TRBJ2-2	TGTGCCAGCAACAACAGGGCGAACACCGGGGAGCTGTTTTTT	CASNNRANTGELFF
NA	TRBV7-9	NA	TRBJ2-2	TGTGCCAGCAGCCCAGGTCGGGGGTCCACCGGGGAGCTGTTTTTT	CASSPGRGSTGELFF
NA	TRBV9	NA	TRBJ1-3	TGTGCCAGCAGCACTCAAGGCAGGGTAGCTGGAAACACCATATATTTT	CASSTQGRVAGNTIYF
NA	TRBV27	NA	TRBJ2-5	TGTGCCAGCGTCCAGGGCGAGACCCAGTACTTC	CASVQGETQYF
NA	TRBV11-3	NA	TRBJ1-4	TGTGCCAGCAGCTCCACATCCCTAGGGGCCACAATACTGTTTTTT	CASSSTSLGATILFF
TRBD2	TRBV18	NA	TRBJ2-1	TGTGCCAGCTCATTTAGCGGGAGCTCCTACAATGAGCAGTTCTTC	CASSFSGSSYNEQFF
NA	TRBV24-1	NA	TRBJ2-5	TGTGCCACGGGGTTGGAGGGGACCCAGTACTTC	CATGLEGTQYF
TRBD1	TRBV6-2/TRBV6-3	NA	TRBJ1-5	TGTGCCAGCAGTCCCTTTGGACAGGGGGCCCCCAATCAGCCCCAGCATTTT	CASSPFGQGAPNQPQHF
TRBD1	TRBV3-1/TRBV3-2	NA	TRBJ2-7	TGTGCCAGCAGCCAATTCGACAGGGGGGGCTACGAGCAGTACTTC	CASSQFDRGGYEQYF
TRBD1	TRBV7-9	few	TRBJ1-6	TGTGCCAGCGGGACAGGCGGTGCGTCCCTCCACTTT	CASGTGGASLHF
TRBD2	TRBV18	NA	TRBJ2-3	TGTGCCAGCTCACCCAGACTAGCGGGGGGATCAGATACGCAGTATTTT	CASSPRLAGGSDTQYF
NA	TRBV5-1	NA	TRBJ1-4	TGCGCCAGCAGCCCTGACGGACAGAATGAAAAACTGTTTTTT	CASSPDGQNEKLFF
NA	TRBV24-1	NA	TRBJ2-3	TGTGCCACCAGTGATCCCCCCAACAGGTCTACGCAGTATTTT	CATSDPPNRSTQYF
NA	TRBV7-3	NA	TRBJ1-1	TGTGCCAGCAGCCCGACCGTACAGGGCACTGAAGCTTTCTTT	CASSPTVQGTEAFF
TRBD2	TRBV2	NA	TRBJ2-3	TGTGCCAGCAGCGGGAATAGCGGGAGCGTAGATACGCAGTATTTT	CASSGNSGSVDTQYF
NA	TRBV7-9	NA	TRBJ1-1	TGTGCCAGCAGCTTTGGGCAGACGACTGAAGCTTTCTTT	CASSFGQTTEAFF
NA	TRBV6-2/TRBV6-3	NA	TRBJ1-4	TGTGCCAGCAGCCGAGCTCGGGGGGCAGGGGCGCGGAAACTGTTTTTT	CASSRARGAGARKLFF
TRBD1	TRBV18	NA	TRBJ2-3	TGTGCCAGCTCACCTGGACAGGGAAGGGCAGATACGCAGTATTTT	CASSPGQGRADTQYF
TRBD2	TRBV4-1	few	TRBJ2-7	TGCGCCAGCAGCCAATCGGTAGGGACTAGCTCCTACGAGCAGTACTTC	CASSQSVGTSSYEQYF
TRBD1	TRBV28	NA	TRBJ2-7	TGTGCCAGCAGAGCCCAACAGGGGGCCTACGAGCAGTACTTC	CASRAQQGAYEQYF